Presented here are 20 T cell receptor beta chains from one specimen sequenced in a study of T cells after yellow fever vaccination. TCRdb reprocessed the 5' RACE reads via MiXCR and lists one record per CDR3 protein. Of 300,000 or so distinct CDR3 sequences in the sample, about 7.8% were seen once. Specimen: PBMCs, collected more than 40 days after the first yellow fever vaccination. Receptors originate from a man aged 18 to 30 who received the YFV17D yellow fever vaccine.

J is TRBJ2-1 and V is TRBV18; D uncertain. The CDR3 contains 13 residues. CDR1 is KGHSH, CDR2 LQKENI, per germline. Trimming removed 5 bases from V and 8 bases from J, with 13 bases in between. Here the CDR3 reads CASSSGPADEQFF. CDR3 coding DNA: TGTGCCAGCTCATCCGGGCCGGCCGATGAGCAGTTCTTC. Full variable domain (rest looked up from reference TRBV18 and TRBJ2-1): NAGVMQNPRHLVRRRGQEARLRCSPMKGHSHVYWYRQLPEEGLKFMVYLQKENIIDESGMPKERFSAEFPKEGPSILRIQQVVRGDSAAYFCASSSGPADEQFFGPGTRLTVL.

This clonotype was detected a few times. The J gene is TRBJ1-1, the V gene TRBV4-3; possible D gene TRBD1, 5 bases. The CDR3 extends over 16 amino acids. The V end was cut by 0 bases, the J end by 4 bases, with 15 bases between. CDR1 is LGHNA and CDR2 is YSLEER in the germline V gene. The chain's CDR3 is CASSQDRAGYGTEAFF. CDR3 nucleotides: TGCGCCAGCAGCCAAGACAGGGCTGGATATGGCACTGAAGCTTTCTTT.

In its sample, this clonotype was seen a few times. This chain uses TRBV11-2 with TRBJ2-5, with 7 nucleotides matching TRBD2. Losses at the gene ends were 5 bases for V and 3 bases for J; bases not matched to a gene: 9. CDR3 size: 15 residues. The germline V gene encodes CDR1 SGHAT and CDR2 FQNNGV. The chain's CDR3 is CASSAYSGGEETQYF. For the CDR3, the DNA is TGTGCCAGCAGCGCCTATTCGGGGGGTGAAGAGACCCAGTACTTC.

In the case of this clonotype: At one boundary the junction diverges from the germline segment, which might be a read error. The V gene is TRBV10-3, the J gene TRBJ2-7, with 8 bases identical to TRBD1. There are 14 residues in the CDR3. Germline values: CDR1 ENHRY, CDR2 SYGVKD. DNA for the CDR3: TGTGCCATCCGTGAAGGGACAGGCTCCTACGAGCAGTACTTC. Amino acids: CAIREGTGSYEQYF.

CDR3 region: CSARDQGGFYEQYV. The CDR3 DNA sequence: TGCAGTGCTAGAGATCAGGGCGGTTTCTACGAGCAGTACGTC. This rearrangement joins TRBV20-1 to TRBJ2-7; D might be TRBD1 (5 bases). Germline lookup yields CDR1 DFQATT and CDR2 SNEGSKA (reference sequence). This CDR3 contains 14 residues. Trimming took 0 bases from V and 3 from J, leaving 12 bases between them.

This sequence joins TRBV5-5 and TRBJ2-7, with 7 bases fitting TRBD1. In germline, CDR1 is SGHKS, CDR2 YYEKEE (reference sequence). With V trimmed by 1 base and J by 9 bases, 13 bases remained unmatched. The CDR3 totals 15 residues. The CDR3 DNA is TGTGCCAGCAGCTTGACAGGGGCCCGCCGAGAAGGGCAGTACTTC. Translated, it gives CASSLTGARREGQYF.

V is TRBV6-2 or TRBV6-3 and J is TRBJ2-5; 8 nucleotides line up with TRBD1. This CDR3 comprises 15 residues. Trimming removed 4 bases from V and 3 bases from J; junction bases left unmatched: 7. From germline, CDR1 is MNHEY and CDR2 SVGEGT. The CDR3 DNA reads TGTGCCAGCAGTTTTAAAAGGACAGGGAAAGAGACCCAGTACTTC. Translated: CASSFKRTGKETQYF.

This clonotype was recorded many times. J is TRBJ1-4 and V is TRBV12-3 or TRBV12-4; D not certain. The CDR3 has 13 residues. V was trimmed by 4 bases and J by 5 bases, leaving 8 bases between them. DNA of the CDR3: TGTGCCAGCAGTTCAGGAGGGAATGAAAAACTGTTTTTT. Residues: CASSSGGNEKLFF.

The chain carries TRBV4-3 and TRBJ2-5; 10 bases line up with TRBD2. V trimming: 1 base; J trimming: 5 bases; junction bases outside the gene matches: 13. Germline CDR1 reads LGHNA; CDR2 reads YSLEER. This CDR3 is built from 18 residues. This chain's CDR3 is CASSQAPLGLAELETQYF. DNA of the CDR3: TGCGCCAGCAGCCAAGCCCCCCTTGGACTAGCGGAGTTGGAGACCCAGTACTTC.

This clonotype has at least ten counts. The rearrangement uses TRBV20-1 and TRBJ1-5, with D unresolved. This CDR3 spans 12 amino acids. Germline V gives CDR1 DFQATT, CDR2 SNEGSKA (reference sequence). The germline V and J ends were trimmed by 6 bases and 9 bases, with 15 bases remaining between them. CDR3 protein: CSATSLRVPQHF. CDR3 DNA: TGCAGTGCCACCTCCCTTAGGGTGCCCCAGCATTTT.

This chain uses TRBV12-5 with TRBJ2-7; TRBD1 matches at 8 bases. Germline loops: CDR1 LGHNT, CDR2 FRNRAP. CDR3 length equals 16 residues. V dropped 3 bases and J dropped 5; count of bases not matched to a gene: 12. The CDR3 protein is CASGFHVRTGRDEQYF. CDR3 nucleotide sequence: TGTGCTAGTGGTTTTCATGTGCGGACAGGGCGCGACGAGCAGTACTTC.

Written as DNA, the CDR3 is TGTGCCAGCAGTTTCCAAGGAATCTACGAGCAGTACGTC. Translation gives CASSFQGIYEQYV. The chain links TRBV12-3 or TRBV12-4 to TRBJ2-7; D call uncertain. Trimming took 3 bases from V and 3 from J, leaving 9 bases between them. The CDR3 contains 13 residues.

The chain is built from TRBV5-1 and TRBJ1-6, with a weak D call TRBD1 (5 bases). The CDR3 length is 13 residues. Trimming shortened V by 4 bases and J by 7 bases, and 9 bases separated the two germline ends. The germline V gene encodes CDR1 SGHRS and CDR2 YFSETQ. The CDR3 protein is CASSTAGNSPLHF. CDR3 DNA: TGCGCCAGCAGCACCGCAGGGAATTCACCCCTCCACTTT.

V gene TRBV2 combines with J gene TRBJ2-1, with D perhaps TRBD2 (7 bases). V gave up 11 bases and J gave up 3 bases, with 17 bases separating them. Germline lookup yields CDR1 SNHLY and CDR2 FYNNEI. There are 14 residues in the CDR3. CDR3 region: CAAEGGQNYNEQFF. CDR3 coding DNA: TGTGCCGCGGAGGGGGGGCAGAACTACAATGAGCAGTTCTTC.

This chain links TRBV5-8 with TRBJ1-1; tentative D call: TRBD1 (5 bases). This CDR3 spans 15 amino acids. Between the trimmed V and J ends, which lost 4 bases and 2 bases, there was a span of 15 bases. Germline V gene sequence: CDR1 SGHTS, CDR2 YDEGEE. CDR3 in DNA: TGTGCCAGCAGCCACTGGCGGGGCACAAACACTGAAGCTTTCTTT. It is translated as CASSHWRGTNTEAFF.

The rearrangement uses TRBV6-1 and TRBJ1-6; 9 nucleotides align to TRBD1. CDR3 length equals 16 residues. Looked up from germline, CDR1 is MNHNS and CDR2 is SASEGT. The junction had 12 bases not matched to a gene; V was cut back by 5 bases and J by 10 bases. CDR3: CASSRGWGDRDSPLHF. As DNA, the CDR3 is TGTGCCAGCAGTAGAGGGTGGGGGGACAGGGACTCACCCCTCCACTTT.

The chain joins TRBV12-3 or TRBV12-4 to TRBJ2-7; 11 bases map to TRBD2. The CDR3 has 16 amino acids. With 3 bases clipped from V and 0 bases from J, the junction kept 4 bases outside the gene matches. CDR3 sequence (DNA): TGTGCCAGCAGTTTCTCGACTAGCGGGGTCTCCTACGAGCAGTACTTC. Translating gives CASSFSTSGVSYEQYF.

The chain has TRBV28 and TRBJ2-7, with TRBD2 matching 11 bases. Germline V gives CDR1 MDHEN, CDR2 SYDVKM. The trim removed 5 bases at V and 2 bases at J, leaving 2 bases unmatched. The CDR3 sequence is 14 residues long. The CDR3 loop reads CASSQLAGAYEQYF. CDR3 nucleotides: TGTGCCAGCAGTCAACTAGCGGGGGCCTACGAGCAGTACTTC.

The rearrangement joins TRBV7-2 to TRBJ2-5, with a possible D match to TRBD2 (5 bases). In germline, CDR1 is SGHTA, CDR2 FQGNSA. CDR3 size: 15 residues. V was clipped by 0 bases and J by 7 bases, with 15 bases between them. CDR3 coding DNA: TGTGCCAGCAGCTTAGCCGGGATCGGCACGGGGACCCAGTACTTC. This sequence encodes CASSLAGIGTGTQYF.

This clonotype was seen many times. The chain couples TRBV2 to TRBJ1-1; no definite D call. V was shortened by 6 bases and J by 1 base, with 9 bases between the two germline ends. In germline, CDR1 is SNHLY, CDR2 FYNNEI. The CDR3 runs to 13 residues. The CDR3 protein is CASRENRNTEAFF. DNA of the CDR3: TGTGCCAGCAGAGAAAACAGGAACACTGAAGCTTTCTTT.